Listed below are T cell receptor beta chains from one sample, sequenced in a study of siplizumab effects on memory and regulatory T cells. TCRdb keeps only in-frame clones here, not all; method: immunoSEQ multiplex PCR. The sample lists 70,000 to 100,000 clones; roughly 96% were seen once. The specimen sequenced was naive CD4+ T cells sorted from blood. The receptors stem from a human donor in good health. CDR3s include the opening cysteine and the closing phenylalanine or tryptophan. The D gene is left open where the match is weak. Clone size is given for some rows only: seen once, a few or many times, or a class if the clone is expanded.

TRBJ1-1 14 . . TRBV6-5 TGTGCCAGCAGCCTTACCAGACTGAACACTGAAGCTTTCTTT CASSLTRLNTEAFF
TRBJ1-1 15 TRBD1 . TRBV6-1 TGTGCCAGCAGATCAGGGACAGGGGGCGTTCGGGAGGCTTTCTTT CASRSGTGGVREAFF
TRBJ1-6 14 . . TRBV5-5 TGTGCCAGCTTGCAGGGCACCCATAATTCACCCCTCCACTTT CASLQGTHNSPLHF
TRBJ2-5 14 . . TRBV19 TGTGCCAGTAGTATAGCCGCAGGGAAAGAGACCCAGTACTTC CASSIAAGKETQYF
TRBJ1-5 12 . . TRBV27 TGTGCCAGCAAGCAGGGTGCTCAGCCCCAGCATTTT CASKQGAQPQHF
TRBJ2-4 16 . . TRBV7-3 TGTGCCAGCAGCGGATGCAGGGGTGAGACCAAAAACATTCAGTACTTC CASSGCRGETKNIQYF
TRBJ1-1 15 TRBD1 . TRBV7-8 TGTGCCAGCAGCTTCCAGGGGGCCCTGAACACTGAAGCTTTCTTT CASSFQGALNTEAFF
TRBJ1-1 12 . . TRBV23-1 TGCGCCAGCAGTCACCCAAGGGGAGAGAAGTTCTTT CASSHPRGEKFF
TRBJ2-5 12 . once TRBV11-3 TGTGCCAGCAGCTCGGGATCCGAGACCCAGTACTTC CASSSGSETQYF
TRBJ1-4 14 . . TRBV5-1 TGCGCCAGCAGCTACCAGGGGAACGGGGAAAAACTGTTTTTT CASSYQGNGEKLFF
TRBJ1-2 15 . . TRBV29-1 TGCAGCGTTGCGTCATCCGTCCCGTACCCCTATGGCTACACCTTC CSVASSVPYPYGYTF
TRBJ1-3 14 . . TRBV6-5 TGTGCCAGCAGTTACGCAGGGTTAGGAAACACCATATATTTT CASSYAGLGNTIYF
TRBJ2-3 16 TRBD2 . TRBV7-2 TGTGCCAGCAGCTTCGGACTAGCGGGGGAGACAGATACGCAGTATTTT CASSFGLAGETDTQYF
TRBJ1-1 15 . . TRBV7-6 TGTGCCAGCAGCTTAGGGGTGGCAGGGGTCACTGAAGCTTTCTTT CASSLGVAGVTEAFF
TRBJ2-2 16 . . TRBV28 TGTGCCGGCAGTTTAGGTGTGTCAGGCGTCACCGGGGAGCTGTTTTTT CAGSLGVSGVTGELFF
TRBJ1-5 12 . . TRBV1 TGCACCAGCAGCCGGATCGACAAGCCCCAGCATTTT CTSSRIDKPQHF
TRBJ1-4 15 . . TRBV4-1 TGCGCCAGCAGCCCTTCCGGTCGTGGGGATGAAAAACTGTTTTTT CASSPSGRGDEKLFF
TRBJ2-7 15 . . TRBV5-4 TGTGCCAGCAGCCGACCCACTACAGGGACCCACGAGCAGTACTTC CASSRPTTGTHEQYF
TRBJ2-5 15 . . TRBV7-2 TGTGCCAGCAGCTTGGACCGGGGACGGCAAGAGACCCAGTACTTC CASSLDRGRQETQYF
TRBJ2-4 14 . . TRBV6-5 TGTGCCAGCAGTTACTTAGAGGGGAAAAACATTCAGTACTTC CASSYLEGKNIQYF
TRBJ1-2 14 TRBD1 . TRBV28 TGTGCCAGCAGTACACCAGGGGGCTCGGGTGGCTACACCTTC CASSTPGGSGGYTF
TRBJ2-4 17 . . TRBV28 TGTGCCAGCAGCTTTCGAATGCAGGGGCCGTGGGGAAACATTCAGTACTTC CASSFRMQGPWGNIQYF
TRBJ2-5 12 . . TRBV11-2 TGTGCCAGCAGCTTAGTTTCGGAGACCCAGTACTTC CASSLVSETQYF
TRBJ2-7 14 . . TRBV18 TGTGCCAGCGCCGCCCGCCGGGACACCTACGAGCAGTACTTC CASAARRDTYEQYF
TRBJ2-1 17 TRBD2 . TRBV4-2 TGTGCCAGCAGCCAACCCTCCGGGACTAGCCCTTACAATGAGCAGTTCTTC CASSQPSGTSPYNEQFF
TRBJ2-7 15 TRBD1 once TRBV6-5 TGTGCCAGCACCGGACAGGGCCAACCTCCTTACGAGCAGTACTTC CASTGQGQPPYEQYF
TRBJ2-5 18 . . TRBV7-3 TGTGCCAGCAAATACGTGAGGACCCACCGGGACTTCGAAGAGACCCAGTACTTC CASKYVRTHRDFEETQYF
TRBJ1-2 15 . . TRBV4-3 TGCGCCAGCAGCCAAGATCGCCTACCGGGCTATGGCTACACCTTC CASSQDRLPGYGYTF